The entry below describes one TCR beta chain. Its antigen is unknown. Method: immunoSEQ multiplex PCR; TCRdb's copy keeps in-frame clones and lacks some. The repertoire consists of roughly 700,000 clones, with around 72% occurring once and the leading ten covering approximately 1.6%. This sample was taken from a study of shared clonotypes between healthy human individuals. The ends were cut back, 2 bases at V and 5 bases at J, with 22 bases in the middle. This CDR3 region has 18 residues. Germline V gives CDR1 SGDLS, CDR2 YYNGEE. Broader study findings: A generally larger estimated richness was seen in naive subsets than in memory subsets.

The V call is TRBV9, the J call TRBJ1-4, with a tentative D call TRBD1 (6 bases). The specimen sequenced was memory CD4+ T cells sorted from blood. Noted subset: CD45RA-negative fraction. The receptor was isolated from a woman aged 25 to 45 in good health. CDR3 DNA sequence: TGTGCCAGCAGCGTCCAAGGTGGAGGGGGGAGCCTAAATGAAAAACTGTTTTTT. Its translation is CASSVQGGGGSLNEKLFF.